Listed below are T cell receptor beta chains from one sample, sequenced in a study of graft-versus-host responses after intestinal transplantation. Assay: immunoSEQ multiplex PCR; the TCRdb copy retains only in-frame clones and omits some. Among 70,000 to 100,000 clones listed, approximately 88% were seen once. Antigen specificity for these receptors is unknown. Sample: unstimulated CD4+ T cells sorted from spleen or lymph node cells, taken before intestinal transplant. The receptors originated from a human donor who received an intestinal transplant. Each CDR3 is given with its conserved first and last residue. The D gene is left open where the match is weak. Size tells how often a clone was seen (once, few, many) or the class of an expanded clone, and some rows leave it out.

j_call d_call v_call cdr3_length clone_size cdr3_aa cdr3_nt
TRBJ2-7 . TRBV6-6 14 . CASSQTGFFYEQYF TGTGCCAGCAGCCAAACAGGGTTCTTCTACGAGCAGTACTTC
TRBJ2-5 TRBD2 TRBV7-2 16 . CASSLGLAGGQETQYF TGTGCCAGCAGCTTAGGGCTAGCGGGAGGGCAGGAGACCCAGTACTTC
TRBJ2-7 TRBD1 TRBV7-9 16 . CASTPPTGTGKGEQYF TGTGCCAGCACCCCCCCCACCGGGACAGGGAAGGGCGAGCAGTACTTC
TRBJ2-5 . TRBV7-2 14 . CASSLALLASTQYF TGTGCCAGCAGCTTAGCGCTATTAGCGTCGACCCAGTACTTC
TRBJ2-3 . TRBV27 12 . CASRRSTDTQYF TGTGCCAGCAGACGGAGCACAGATACGCAGTATTTT
TRBJ2-5 . TRBV2 14 . CASKLTASQETQYF TGTGCCAGCAAGCTGACAGCGAGCCAAGAGACCCAGTACTTC
TRBJ1-3 TRBD1 TRBV5-1 18 . CASSLGVQGWSAGNTIYF TGCGCCAGCAGCTTGGGCGTACAGGGGTGGTCTGCTGGAAACACCATATATTTT
TRBJ2-3 . TRBV25-1 14 . CASSDTGPTDTQYF TGTGCCAGCAGTGACACAGGGCCCACAGATACGCAGTATTTT
TRBJ2-1 . TRBV5-6 18 few CASSDLGLRGVSYNEQFF TGTGCCAGCTCCGACTTGGGCCTTCGCGGGGTTTCCTACAATGAGCAGTTCTTC
TRBJ1-5 . TRBV2 13 . CASSEQGSQPQHF TGTGCCAGCAGTGAGCAGGGAAGTCAGCCCCAGCATTTT
TRBJ2-3 . TRBV6-1 14 . CASSEAGWLDTQYF TGTGCCAGCAGTGAAGCGGGCTGGTTAGATACGCAGTATTTT
TRBJ1-4 . TRBV28 15 . CASSSRRGYNEKLFF TGTGCCAGCAGTTCCCGGAGAGGGTATAATGAAAAACTGTTTTTT
TRBJ2-1 TRBD2 TRBV6-6 16 once CASSGTSGSSYNEQFF TGTGCCAGCAGTGGGACTAGCGGGAGCTCCTACAATGAGCAGTTCTTC
TRBJ2-2 TRBD2 TRBV5-4 17 once CASRSGGLAANTGELFF TGTGCCAGCAGGAGTGGGGGACTAGCGGCGAACACCGGGGAGCTGTTTTTT
TRBJ1-4 . TRBV6-5 13 . CASSKTGREKLFF TGTGCCAGCAGCAAAACAGGGAGAGAAAAACTGTTTTTT
TRBJ2-3 . TRBV7-6 16 . CASSLGPGASTDTQYF TGTGCCAGCAGCTTAGGCCCGGGAGCTAGCACAGATACGCAGTATTTT
TRBJ2-7 TRBD2 TRBV2 17 few CASSGSMGRGSSYEQYF TGTGCCAGCAGTGGCTCAATGGGGAGGGGAAGCTCCTACGAGCAGTACTTC
TRBJ1-5 . TRBV28 16 . CASSWSGGSGNQPQHF TGTGCCAGCAGTTGGAGCGGGGGCTCGGGCAATCAGCCCCAGCATTTT
TRBJ2-2 . TRBV30 13 . CAWSGQNTGELFF TGTGCCTGGAGTGGACAGAACACCGGGGAGCTGTTTTTT
TRBJ2-1 . TRBV19 14 . CASSRTGGIYEQFF TGTGCCAGTAGCCGGACTGGGGGGATCTATGAGCAGTTCTTC